The text below deals with one T cell receptor beta chain. This entry belongs to a study of T cell responses to AZD1222 COVID-19 vaccine. Produced via immunoSEQ multiplex PCR; TCRdb's table is partial and in-frame only. The sample holds approximately 190,000 clones; roughly 92% are singletons and the top ten take around 1%. Sequencing used peripheral blood, obtained 28 days after the second AZD1222 dose. This TCR was sampled from an adult who received the AZD1222 COVID-19 vaccine.

The CDR3 sequence: CATSKTDPFGELFF. DNA of the CDR3: TGTGCCACCAGCAAGACTGACCCCTTCGGGGAGCTGTTTTTT. The rearrangement joins TRBV15 to TRBJ2-2, with D unresolved. Germline lookup yields CDR1 LNHNV and CDR2 YYDKDF (reference sequence). CDR3 length: 14 amino acids. Trimming removed 4 bases at V and 7 bases at J, with 13 bases between.